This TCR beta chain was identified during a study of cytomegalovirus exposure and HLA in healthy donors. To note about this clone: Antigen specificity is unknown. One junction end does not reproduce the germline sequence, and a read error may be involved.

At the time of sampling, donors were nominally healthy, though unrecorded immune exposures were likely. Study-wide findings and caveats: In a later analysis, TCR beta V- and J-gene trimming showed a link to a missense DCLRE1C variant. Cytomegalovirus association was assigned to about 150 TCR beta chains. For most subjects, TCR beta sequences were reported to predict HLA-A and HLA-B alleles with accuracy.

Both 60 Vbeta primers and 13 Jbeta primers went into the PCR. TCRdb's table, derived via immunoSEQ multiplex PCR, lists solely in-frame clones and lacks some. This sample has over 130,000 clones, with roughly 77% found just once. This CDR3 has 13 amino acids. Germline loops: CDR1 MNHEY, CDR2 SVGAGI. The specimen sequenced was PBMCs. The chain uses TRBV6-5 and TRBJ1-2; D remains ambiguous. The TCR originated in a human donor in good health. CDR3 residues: CASSFTGTGGYPF. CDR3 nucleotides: TGTGCCAGCAGTTTCACTGGAACGGGTGGCTACCCCTTC.